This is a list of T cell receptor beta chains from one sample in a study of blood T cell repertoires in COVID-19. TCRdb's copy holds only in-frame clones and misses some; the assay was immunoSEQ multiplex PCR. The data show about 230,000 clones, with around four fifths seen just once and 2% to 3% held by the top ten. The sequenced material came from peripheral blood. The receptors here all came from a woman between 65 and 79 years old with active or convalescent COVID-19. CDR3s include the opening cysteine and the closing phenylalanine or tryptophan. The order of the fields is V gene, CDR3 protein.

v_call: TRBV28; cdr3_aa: CAILPGGAPSSYEQYF
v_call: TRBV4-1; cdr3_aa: CASSSNSNQPQHF
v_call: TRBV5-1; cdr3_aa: CASSSDTASEKLFF
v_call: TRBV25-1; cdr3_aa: CAAGLAGRDEQYF
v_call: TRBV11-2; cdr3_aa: CASRRTATNEKLFF
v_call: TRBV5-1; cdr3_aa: CASSTYSRGNSPLHF
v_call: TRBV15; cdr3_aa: CATSRVRGESDTQYF
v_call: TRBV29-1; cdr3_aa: CSVALAGPERTF
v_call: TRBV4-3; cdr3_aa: CASSYQFAVAGANVLTF
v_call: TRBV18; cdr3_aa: CASSPDLEAEAFF
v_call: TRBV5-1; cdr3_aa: CASSRLAEQETQYF
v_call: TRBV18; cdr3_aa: CASSPLTGTGTQYF
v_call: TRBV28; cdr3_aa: CASSFLTSGRSSYNEQFF
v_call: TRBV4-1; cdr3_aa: CASKVRGTDTQYF
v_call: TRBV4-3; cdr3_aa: CASSQESQGNEKLFF
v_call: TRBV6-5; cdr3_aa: CASSGTSGTDTQYF
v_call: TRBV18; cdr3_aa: CASSLNRETNGIVF
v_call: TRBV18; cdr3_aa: CASSPRPQGSYEQYF
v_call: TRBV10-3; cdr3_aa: CAISAQGDTEAFF
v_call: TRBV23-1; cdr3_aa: CASSQSPPGQGADSSGNTIYF
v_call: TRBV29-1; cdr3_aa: CSVEDGAGGQVGYTF
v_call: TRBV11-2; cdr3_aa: CASSQLGGGAHTQYF
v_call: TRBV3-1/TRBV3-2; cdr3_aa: CASSPRLIGQAQETQYF
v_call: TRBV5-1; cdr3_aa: CASSRLAGGASPSSYNEQFF
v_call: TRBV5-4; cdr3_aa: CASSFDRGAYEQYF
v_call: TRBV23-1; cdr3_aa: CASSQSFRRGRDTEAFF
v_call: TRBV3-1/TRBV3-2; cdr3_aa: CASSQVKGFAEAFF
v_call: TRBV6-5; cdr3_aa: CASSSRLNTQYF
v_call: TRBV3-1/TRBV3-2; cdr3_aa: CASSRQGARGYGYTF
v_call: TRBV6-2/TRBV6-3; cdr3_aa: CASSYSSKREWDNEQFF
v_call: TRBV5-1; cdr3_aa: CASSPGLAGVTDTQYF
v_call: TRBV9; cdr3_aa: CASSVGGAGGGETQYF
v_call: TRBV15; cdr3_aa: CATSRVLAGGLYNEQFF
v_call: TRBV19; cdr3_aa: CASKVRRGNTDTQYF
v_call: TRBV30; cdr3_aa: CAWRPGNYGYTF
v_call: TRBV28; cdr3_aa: CASGLTEGSYNEQFF
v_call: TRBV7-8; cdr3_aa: CASSRDRALYGYTF
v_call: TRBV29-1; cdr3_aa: CSVGDSLSNQPQHF
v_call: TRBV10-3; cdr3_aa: CAISEGSKQTQYF
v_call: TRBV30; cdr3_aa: CAWGTGQHEKLFF
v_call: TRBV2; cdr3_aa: CASSGQGSSYEQYF
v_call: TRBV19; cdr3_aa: CASSIERDRGLRTEAFF
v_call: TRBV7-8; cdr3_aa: CASSIYAAGGLYNEQFF
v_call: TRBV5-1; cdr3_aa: CASSGQGYGNTEAFF
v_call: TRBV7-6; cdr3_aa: CASSLAPAGLGSPLHF
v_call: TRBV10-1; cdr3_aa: CARDFREQYF
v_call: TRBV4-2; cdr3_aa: CASRKRRGEGTGELFF
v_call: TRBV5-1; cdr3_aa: CASSLGDSPNEAFF